This TCR beta chain was observed in a study of blood T cell repertoires in COVID-19. Turning to the study itself: Sites across the United States, Italy and Spain contributed samples from acute and convalescent COVID-19. Nucleic acid was either cDNA or gDNA, and it came from T cells, B-cell-depleted T cells, or PBMCs.

Per the study methods: Amplification of reference gene primers was used by the study to estimate nucleated cell counts. This table comes from immunoSEQ multiplex PCR, and its TCRdb copy is limited to in-frame clones, with some not included. That table gives V, J and clone size, and the DNA gave D and trimming. The sample has some 150,000 clones, about 86% seen once. With 7 bases removed from V and 2 bases from J, the gap between germline ends came to 15 bases. Germline V gene lookup returns CDR1 MNHEY and CDR2 SVGAGI. CDR3 length: 14 amino acids. Sequences were obtained from peripheral blood. The TCR sequence derives from a woman in her fifties or sixties with active or convalescent COVID-19. The chain recombines TRBV6-5 with TRBJ2-7, with D maybe TRBD2 (7 bases). The CDR3 DNA is TGTGCCAGCACTAAGGGGGGGGGAGCCTACGAGCAGTACTTC. The encoded protein is CASTKGGGAYEQYF.